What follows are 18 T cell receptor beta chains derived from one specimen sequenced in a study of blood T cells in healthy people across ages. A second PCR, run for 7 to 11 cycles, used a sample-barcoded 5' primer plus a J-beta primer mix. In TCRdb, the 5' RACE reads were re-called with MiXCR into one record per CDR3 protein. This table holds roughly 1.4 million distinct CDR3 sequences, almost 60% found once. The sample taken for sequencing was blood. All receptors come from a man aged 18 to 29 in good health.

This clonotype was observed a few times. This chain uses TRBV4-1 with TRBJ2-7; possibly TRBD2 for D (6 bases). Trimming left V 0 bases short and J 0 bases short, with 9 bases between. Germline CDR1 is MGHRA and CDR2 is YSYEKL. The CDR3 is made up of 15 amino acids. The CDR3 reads CASSQEPSVSYEQYF. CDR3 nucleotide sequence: TGCGCCAGCAGCCAAGAACCTAGCGTCTCCTACGAGCAGTACTTC.

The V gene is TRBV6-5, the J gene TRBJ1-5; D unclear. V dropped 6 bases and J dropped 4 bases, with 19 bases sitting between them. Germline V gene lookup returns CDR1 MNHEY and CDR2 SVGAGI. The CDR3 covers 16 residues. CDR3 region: CASSPLRPQANQPQHF. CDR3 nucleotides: TGTGCCAGCAGCCCACTTCGGCCTCAGGCGAATCAGCCCCAGCATTTT.

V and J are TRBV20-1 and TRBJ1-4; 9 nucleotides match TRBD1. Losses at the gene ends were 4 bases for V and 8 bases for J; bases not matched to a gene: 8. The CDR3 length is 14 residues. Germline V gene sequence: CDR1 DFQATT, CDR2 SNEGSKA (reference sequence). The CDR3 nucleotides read TGCAGTGCTAAACGTACAGGGGGCAACGAAAAACTGTTTTTT. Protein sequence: CSAKRTGGNEKLFF.

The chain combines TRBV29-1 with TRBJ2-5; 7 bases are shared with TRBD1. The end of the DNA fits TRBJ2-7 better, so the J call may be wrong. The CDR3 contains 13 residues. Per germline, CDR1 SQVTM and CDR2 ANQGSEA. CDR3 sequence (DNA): TGCAGCATCGAAAGGGGGACAGACTACGAGCAGTACTTC. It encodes CSIERGTDYEQYF.

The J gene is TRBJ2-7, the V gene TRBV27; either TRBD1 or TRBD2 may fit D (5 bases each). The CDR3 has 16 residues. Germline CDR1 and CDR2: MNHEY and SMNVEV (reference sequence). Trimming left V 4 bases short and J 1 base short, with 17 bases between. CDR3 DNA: TGTGCCAGCAGTTGGTCGTCTGGGACGGAGTCCTACGAGCAGTACTTC. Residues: CASSWSSGTESYEQYF.

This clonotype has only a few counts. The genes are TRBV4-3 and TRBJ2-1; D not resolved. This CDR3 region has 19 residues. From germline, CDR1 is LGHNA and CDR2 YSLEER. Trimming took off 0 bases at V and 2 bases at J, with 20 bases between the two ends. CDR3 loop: CASSQDPTERNNPYNEQFF. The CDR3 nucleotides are TGCGCCAGCAGCCAAGACCCCACAGAGCGCAACAACCCCTACAATGAGCAGTTCTTC.

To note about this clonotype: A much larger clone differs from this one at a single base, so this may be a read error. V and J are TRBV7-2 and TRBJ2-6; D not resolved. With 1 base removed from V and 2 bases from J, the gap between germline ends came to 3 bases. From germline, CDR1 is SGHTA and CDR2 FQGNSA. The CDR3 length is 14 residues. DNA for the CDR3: TGTGCCAGCAGCTTAGATGCTGGGGCCAACGTCCTGACTTTC. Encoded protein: CASSLDAGANVLTF.

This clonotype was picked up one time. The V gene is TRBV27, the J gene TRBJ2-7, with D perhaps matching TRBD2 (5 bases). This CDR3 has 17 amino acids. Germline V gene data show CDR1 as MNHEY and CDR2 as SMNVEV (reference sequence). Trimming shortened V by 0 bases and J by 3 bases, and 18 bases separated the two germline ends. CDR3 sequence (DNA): TGTGCCAGCAGTTTATCGATACCTAGCTCTGGGTTCTACGAGCAGTACTTC. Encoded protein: CASSLSIPSSGFYEQYF.

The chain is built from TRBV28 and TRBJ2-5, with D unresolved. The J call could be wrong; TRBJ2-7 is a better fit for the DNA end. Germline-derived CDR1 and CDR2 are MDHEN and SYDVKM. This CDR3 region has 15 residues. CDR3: CASRSPGRSSYEQYF. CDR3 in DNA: TGTGCCAGCAGGTCTCCGGGCCGCTCTTCCTACGAGCAGTACTTC.

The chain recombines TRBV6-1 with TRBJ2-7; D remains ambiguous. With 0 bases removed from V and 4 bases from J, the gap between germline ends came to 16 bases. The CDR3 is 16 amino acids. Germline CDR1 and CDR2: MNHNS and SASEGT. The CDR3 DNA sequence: TGTGCCAGCAGTGAAGCGCTAAAGGTCACGACTTACGAGCAGTACTTC. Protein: CASSEALKVTTYEQYF.

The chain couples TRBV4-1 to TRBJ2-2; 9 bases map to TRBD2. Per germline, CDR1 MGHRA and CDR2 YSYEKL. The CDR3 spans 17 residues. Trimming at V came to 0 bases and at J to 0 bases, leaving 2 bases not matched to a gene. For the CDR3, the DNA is TGCGCCAGCAGCCAAGAGGCTAGCGGGGCGAACACCGGGGAGCTGTTTTTT. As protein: CASSQEASGANTGELFF.

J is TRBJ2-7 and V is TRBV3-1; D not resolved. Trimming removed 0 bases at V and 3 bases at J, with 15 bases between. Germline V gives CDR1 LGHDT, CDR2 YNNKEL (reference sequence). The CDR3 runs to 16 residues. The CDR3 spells CASSQDLGSRSYEQYF. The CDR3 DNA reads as TGTGCCAGCAGCCAAGACCTTGGGTCGAGAAGCTACGAGCAGTACTTC.

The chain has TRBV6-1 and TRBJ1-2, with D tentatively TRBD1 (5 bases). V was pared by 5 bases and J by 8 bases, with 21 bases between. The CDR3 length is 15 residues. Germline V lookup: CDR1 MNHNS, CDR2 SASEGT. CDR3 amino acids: CASSLDPDLWGGYTF. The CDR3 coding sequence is TGTGCCAGCAGTCTAGACCCCGACCTCTGGGGGGGCTACACCTTC.

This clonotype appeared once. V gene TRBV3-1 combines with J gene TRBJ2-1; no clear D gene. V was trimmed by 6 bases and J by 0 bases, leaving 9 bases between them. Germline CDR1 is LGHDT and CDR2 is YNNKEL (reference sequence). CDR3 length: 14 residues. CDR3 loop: CASRRSFSYNEQFF. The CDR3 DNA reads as TGTGCCAGCAGGCGTAGCTTCTCCTACAATGAGCAGTTCTTC.

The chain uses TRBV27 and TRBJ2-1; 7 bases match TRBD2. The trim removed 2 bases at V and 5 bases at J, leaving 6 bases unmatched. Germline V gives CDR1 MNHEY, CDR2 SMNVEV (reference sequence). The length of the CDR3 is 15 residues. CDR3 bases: TGTGCCAGCAGTTTAGTCGCGGGAGCGAACAATGAGCAGTTCTTC. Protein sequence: CASSLVAGANNEQFF.

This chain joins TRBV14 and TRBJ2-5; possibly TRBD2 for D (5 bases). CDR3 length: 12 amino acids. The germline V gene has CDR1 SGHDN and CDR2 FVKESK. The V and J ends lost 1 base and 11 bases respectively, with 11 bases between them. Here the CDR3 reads CASSQVREIQYF. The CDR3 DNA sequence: TGTGCCAGCAGCCAAGTAAGGGAGATTCAGTACTTC.

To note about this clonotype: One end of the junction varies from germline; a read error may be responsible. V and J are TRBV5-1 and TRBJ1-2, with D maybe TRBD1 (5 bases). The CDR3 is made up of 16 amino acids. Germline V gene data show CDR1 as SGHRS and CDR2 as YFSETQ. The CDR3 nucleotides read TGTGCCAGCAGCTTGTGCCGGGACCCCAAGGACTATGGCTACACCTTC. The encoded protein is CASSLCRDPKDYGYTF.

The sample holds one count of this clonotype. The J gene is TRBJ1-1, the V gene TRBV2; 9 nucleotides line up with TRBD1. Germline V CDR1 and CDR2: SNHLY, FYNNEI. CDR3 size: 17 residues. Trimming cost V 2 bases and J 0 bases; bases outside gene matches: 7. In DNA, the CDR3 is TGTGCCAGCAGTGAAACTCGGGACAGGGCCATGAACACTGAAGCTTTCTTT. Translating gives CASSETRDRAMNTEAFF.